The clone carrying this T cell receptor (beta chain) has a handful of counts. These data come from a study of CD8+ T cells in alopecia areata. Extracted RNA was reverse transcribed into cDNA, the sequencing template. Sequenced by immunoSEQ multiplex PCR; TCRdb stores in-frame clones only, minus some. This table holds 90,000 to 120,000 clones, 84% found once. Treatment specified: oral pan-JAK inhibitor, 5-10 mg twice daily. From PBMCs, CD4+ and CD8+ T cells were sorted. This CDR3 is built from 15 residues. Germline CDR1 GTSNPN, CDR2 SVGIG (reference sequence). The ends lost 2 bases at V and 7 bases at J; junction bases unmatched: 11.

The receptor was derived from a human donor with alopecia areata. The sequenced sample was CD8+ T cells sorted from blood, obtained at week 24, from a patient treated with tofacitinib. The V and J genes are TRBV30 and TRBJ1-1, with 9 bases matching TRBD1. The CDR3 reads CAWSPGQGLIDEAFF. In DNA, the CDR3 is TGTGCCTGGAGTCCCGGACAGGGGCTTATAGATGAAGCTTTCTTT.